This T cell receptor beta chain was recovered during a study of OX40 agonist ivuxolimab in advanced cancers. Study observations and caveats: The CD4+ and CD8+ T cells in the blood had expanded clonally by week 6 at 0.1 to 3.0 mg/kg.

Autoimmune disease history or systemic immunosuppression excluded patients. CDR1 and CDR2 from the germline V gene are LNHDA and SQIVND (reference sequence). V was cut by 3 bases and J by 1 base, with 7 bases left in between. The CDR3 has 13 residues. Points on this clone: Its antigen is undetermined.

This table comes from immunoSEQ multiplex PCR, and its TCRdb copy is limited to in-frame clones, with some not included. The sample consists of around 14,000 clones, 87% of them appearing once. This specimen consisted of CD4+ or CD8+ T cells sorted from blood, obtained in a trial of the OX40 agonist ivuxolimab. The receptor comes from an adult with an advanced solid tumor such as melanoma, head and neck, liver or kidney cancer. The rearrangement joins TRBV19 to TRBJ2-7; D uncertain. The CDR3 nucleotides read TGTGCCAGTAGTATCGGCGGATCCTACGAGCAGTACTTC. This sequence encodes CASSIGGSYEQYF. The whole variable domain, filled in from reference TRBV19 and TRBJ2-7, reads DGGITQSPKYLFRKEGQNVTLSCEQNLNHDAMYWYRQDPGQGLRLIYYSQIVNDFQKGDIAEGYSVSREKKESFPLTVTSAQKNPTAFYLCASSIGGSYEQYFGPGTRLTVT.